This TCR beta chain stems from a study of blood T cell repertoires in COVID-19 (dated by TCRdb to the early 2020s). About the investigation overall: Collaborator samples came from the United States, Italy and Spain and covered acute and convalescent phases of COVID-19. The material from the prospective study consisted of cDNA or gDNA derived from T cells, B-cell-depleted T cells, or PBMCs. The repertoires were released in a freely available public database intended as a resource for research on the immune response to SARS-CoV-2. Samples were obtained from the ongoing ImmuneRACE study (first 160 participants) and from roughly 1,300 subjects provided by 6 global collaborators. A de-identified subject ID, COVID-19 status, age in years and sex were almost always included in the sample metadata. Where available, HLA class I and class II types were obtained from metadata supplied by the sample provider rather than from assay-based typing. Subjects who had been exposed to COVID-19, were actively infected with it, or had recovered from it provided the deeply sampled blood TCRbeta repertoires that made up the dataset.

On this clone: The antigen it binds to is not known. Within one base of it there is no much larger clone, and no base qualities were kept.

Whole blood was collected in K2EDTA tubes by collaborating institutions according to the institutions' own protocols. For TCRbeta analysis, collaborators shipped samples in one of three forms: frozen whole blood, isolated PBMCs, or DNA extracted from either of those sample types. Broader findings and caveats from the paper: The amount of clinical and demographic metadata varied by source and participant and was provided uncurated.

TCRbeta CDR3 regions were amplified from genomic DNA using the immunoSEQ Assay, a bias-controlled multiplex PCR. The original pipeline was this. The number of nucleated cells in each sample was estimated by amplification of reference gene primers within the assay. To quantify the absolute abundance of each unique TCRbeta CDR3 rearrangement, sequence reads were collapsed and filtered. For each sample, productive Simpson clonality was calculated as the square root of Simpson's diversity index over productive rearrangements. Drawn from immuneACCESS, this table holds only the in-frame rearrangements with V and J called that TCRdb kept. Clones are partly lost; checked studies trace under half to an unresolved V gene and leave the rest unexplained. The D gene and trimming were derived from the DNA, and the V and J assignments and clone size from that table. The sample table holds over 150,000 clones, of which roughly 80% were seen once. Around an eighth of the sample is held by the ten biggest clonotypes.

This TCR was sampled from a woman in her 50s with acute or convalescent COVID-19. Material for sequencing was peripheral blood.

The sequence in DNA is TGTGCCAGCAGCGGACCACTAGCGGGAGAGACCCAGTACTTC. Protein translation: CASSGPLAGETQYF. The chain uses TRBV25-1 and TRBJ2-5; TRBD2 fits 9 bases in the junction. The CDR3 measures 14 amino acids from cysteine to phenylalanine. The retained sequence is limited to the CDR3, 42 bases, with the frame set at the first base. Unmatched junction bases come to 6, with V trimmed by 6 bases and J by 4 bases. Per the germline V gene, MGHDK is the CDR1 and SYGVNS is the CDR2.